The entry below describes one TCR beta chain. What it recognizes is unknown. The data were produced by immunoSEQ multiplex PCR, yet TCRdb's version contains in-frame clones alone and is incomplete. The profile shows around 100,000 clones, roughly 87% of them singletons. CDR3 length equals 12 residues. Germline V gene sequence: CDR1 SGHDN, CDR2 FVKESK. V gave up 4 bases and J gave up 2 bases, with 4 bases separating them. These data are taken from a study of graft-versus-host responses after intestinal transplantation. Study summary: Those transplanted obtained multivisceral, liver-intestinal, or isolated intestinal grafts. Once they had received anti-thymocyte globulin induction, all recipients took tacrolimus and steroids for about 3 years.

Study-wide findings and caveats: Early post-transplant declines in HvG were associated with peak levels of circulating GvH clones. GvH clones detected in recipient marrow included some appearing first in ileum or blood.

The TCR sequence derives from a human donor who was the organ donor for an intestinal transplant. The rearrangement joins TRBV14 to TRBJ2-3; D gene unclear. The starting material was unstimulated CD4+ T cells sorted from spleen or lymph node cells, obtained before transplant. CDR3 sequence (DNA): TGTGCCAGCAGCCGACACACAGATACGCAGTATTTT. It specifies CASSRHTDTQYF.